Each of the 2 T cell receptor beta chains below was sequenced from the same sample in a study of blood T cell repertoires in COVID-19. Measured with immunoSEQ multiplex PCR; TCRdb has only the in-frame clones, and not every one. The data show 250,000 or so clones, 83% seen once. The sequencing input was PBMCs or T cells enriched from blood (not recorded which). Receptors were obtained from a woman aged 40 to 50 who had been exposed to COVID-19.

This chain uses TRBV6-1 with TRBJ2-3; 11 nucleotides agree with TRBD2. From germline, CDR1 is MNHNS and CDR2 SASEGT. CDR3 length: 17 amino acids. Germline trimming cut 2 bases from V and 1 base from J; bases unmatched to any gene: 5. For the CDR3, the DNA is TGTGCCAGCAGTGAACCCCAGGGACTAGCGGGCACAGATACGCAGTATTTT. It yields the protein CASSEPQGLAGTDTQYF.

This clone has only a few counts. The rearrangement links TRBV4-3 to TRBJ1-2, with 8 bases fitting TRBD1. Looked up from germline, CDR1 is LGHNA and CDR2 is YSLEER. This CDR3 region has 13 residues. V trimming: 3 bases; J trimming: 4 bases; junction bases outside the gene matches: 1. CDR3 DNA: TGCGCCAGCAGCCAGGGGACAGGCTATGGCTACACCTTC. Amino acids: CASSQGTGYGYTF.